Described below is a single T cell receptor (beta chain) sequence and its context. Using immunoSEQ multiplex PCR, the repertoire was profiled, and TCRdb retains in-frame clones only, with some absent. The data contain about 370,000 clones, 70% to 90% of them singletons. The data derive from a study of blood T cell repertoires in COVID-19. Study in general: Samples came from the United States, Italy and Spain, spanning acute and convalescent COVID-19.

Per the germline V gene, CDR1 is LNHDA and CDR2 is SQIVND (reference sequence). The V gene lost 5 bases and the J gene lost 7 bases, with 12 bases spanning the gap. The CDR3 is made up of 13 amino acids. The receptor's source is a woman in her twenties or thirties with COVID-19, enrolled during active disease. Sequenced sample: peripheral blood. V and J are TRBV19 and TRBJ1-3; D is perhaps TRBD1 (5 bases). CDR3: CASSFDKGNTIYF. The CDR3 DNA follows: TGTGCCAGTAGTTTCGACAAGGGGAACACCATATATTTT.